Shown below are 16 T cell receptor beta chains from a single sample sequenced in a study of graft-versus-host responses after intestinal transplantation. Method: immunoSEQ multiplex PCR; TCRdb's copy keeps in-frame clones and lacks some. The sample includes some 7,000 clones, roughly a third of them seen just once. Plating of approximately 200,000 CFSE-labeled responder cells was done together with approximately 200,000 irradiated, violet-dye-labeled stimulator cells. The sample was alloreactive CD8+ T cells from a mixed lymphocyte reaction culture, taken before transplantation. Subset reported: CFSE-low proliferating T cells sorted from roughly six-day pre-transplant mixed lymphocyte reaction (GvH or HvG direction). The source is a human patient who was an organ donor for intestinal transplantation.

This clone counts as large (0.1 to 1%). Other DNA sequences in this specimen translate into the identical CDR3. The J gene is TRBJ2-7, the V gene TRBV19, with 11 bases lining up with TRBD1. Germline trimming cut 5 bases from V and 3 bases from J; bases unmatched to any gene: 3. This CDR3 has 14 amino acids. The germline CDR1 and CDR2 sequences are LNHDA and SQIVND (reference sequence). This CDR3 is CASSFGTGGYEQYF. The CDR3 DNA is TGTGCCAGTAGTTTCGGGACAGGGGGCTACGAGCAGTACTTC.

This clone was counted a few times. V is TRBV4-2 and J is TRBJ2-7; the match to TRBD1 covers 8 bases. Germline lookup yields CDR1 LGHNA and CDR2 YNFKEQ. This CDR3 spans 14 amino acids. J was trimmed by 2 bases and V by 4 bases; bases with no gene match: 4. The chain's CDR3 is CASSPGTGAYEQYF. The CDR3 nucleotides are TGTGCCAGCAGCCCCGGGACAGGAGCCTACGAGCAGTACTTC.

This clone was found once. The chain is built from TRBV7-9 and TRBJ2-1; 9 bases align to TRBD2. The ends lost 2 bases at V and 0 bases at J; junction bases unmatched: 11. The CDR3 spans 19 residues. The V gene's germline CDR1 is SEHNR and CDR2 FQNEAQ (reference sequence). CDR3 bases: TGTGCCAGCAGCTTAAACTGTGCTAGCGGGGAACCCTCCTACAATGAGCAGTTCTTC. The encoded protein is CASSLNCASGEPSYNEQFF. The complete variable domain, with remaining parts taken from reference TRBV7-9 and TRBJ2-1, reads DTGVSQNPRHKITKRGQNVTFRCDPISEHNRLYWYRQTLGQGPEFLTYFQNEAQLEKSRLLSDRFSAERPKGSFSTLEIQRTEQGDSAMYLCASSLNCASGEPSYNEQFFGPGTRLTVL.

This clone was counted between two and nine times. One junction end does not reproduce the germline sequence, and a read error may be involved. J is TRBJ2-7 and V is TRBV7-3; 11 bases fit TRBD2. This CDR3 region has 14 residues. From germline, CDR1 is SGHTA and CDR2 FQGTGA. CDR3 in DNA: TGCGCCAGCAGCCCCGGGACTAGCGGATACGAGCAGTACTTC. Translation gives CASSPGTSGYEQYF. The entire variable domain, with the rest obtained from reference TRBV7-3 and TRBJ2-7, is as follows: GAGVSQTPSNKVTEKGKYVELRCDPISGHTALYWYRQSLGQGPEFLIYFQGTGAADDSGLPNDRFFAVRPEGSVSTLKIQRTERGDSAVYLCASSPGTSGYEQYFGPGTRLTVT.

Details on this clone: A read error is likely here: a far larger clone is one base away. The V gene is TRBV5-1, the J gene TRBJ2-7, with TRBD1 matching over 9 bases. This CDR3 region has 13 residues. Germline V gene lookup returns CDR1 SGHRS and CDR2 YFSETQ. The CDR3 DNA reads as TGCGTCAGCAGTTGGGACAGGGAGGCCGAGCAGTACTTC. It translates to CVSSWDREAEQYF. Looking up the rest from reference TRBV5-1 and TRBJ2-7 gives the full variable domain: KAGVTQTPRYLIKTRGQQVTLSCSPISGHRSVSWYQQTPGQGLQFLFEYFSETQRNKGNFPGRFSGRQFSNSRSEMNVSTLELGDSALYLCVSSWDREAEQYFGPGTRLTVT.

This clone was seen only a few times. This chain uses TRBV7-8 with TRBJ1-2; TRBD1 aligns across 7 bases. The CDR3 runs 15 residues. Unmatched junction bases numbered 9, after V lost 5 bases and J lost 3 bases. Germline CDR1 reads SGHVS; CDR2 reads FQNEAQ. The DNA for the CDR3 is TGTGCCAGCAGCGCCAACAGGGGTTTTGACTATGGCTACACCTTC. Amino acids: CASSANRGFDYGYTF.

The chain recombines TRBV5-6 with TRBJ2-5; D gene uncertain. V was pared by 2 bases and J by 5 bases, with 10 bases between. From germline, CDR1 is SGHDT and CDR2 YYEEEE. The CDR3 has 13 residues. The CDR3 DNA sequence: TGTGCCAGCAGCTTCTCGGGTTGGGAGACCCAGTACTTC. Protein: CASSFSGWETQYF.

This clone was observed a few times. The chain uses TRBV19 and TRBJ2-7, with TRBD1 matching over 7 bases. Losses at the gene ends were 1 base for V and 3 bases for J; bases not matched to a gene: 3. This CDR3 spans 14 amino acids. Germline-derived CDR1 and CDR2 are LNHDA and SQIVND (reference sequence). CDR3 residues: CASSIGTGDYEQYF. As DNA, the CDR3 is TGTGCCAGTAGTATAGGGACAGGTGACTACGAGCAGTACTTC.

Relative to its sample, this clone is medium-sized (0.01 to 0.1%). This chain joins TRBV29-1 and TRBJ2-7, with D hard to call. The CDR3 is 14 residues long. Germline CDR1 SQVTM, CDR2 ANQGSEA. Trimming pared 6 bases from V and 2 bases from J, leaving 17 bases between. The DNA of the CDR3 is TGCAGCGTAAGACTTACGACGCTACCCTACGAGCAGTACTTC. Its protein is CSVRLTTLPYEQYF.

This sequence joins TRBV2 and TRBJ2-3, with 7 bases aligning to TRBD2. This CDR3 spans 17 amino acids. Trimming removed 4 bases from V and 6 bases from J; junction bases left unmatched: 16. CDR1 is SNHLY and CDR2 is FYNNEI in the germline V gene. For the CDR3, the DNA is TGTGCCAGCAGTGGTACCCCAGACTATTGGGGGGGTGATACGCAGTATTTT. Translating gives CASSGTPDYWGGDTQYF.

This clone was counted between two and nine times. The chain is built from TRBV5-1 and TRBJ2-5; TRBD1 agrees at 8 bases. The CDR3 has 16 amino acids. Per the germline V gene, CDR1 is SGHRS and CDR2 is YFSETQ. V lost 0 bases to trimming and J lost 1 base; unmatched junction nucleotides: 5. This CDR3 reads CASSLGPTGAQETQYF. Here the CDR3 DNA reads TGCGCCAGCAGCTTGGGACCGACAGGGGCCCAAGAGACCCAGTACTTC.

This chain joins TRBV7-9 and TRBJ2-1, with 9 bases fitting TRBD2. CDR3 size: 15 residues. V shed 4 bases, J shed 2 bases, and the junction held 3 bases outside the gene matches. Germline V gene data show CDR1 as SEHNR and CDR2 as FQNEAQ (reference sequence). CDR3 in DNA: TGTGCCAGCAGCTACCAGCGGGGGGCCTACAATGAGCAGTTCTTC. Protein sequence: CASSYQRGAYNEQFF.

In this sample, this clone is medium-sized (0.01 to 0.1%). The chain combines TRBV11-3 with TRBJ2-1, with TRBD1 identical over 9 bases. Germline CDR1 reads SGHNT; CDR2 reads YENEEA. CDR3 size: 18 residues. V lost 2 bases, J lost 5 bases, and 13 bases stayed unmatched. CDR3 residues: CASSLSSWDRVMNNEQFF. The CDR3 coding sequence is TGTGCCAGCAGCTTATCGTCGTGGGACAGGGTGATGAACAATGAGCAGTTCTTC. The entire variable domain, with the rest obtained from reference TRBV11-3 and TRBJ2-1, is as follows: EAGVVQSPRYKIIEKKQPVAFWCNPISGHNTLYWYLQNLGQGPELLIRYENEEAVDDSQLPKDRFSAERLKGVDSTLKIQPAELGDSAVYLCASSLSSWDRVMNNEQFFGPGTRLTVL.

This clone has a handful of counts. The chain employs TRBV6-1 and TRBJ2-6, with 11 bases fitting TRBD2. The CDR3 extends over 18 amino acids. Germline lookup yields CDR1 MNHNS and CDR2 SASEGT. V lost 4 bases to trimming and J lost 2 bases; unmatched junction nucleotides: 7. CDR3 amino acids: CASSGPLAGAAGANVLTF. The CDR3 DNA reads TGTGCCAGCAGTGGCCCACTAGCGGGGGCGGCTGGGGCCAACGTCCTGACTTTC.

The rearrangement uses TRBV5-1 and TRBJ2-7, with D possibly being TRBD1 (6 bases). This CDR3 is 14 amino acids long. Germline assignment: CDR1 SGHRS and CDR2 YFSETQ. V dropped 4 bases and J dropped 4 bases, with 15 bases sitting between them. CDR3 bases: TGCGCCAGCAGCGCGTCCGGGACACGTTACGAGCAGTACTTC. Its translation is CASSASGTRYEQYF. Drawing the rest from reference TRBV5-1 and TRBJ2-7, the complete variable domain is KAGVTQTPRYLIKTRGQQVTLSCSPISGHRSVSWYQQTPGQGLQFLFEYFSETQRNKGNFPGRFSGRQFSNSRSEMNVSTLELGDSALYLCASSASGTRYEQYFGPGTRLTVT.

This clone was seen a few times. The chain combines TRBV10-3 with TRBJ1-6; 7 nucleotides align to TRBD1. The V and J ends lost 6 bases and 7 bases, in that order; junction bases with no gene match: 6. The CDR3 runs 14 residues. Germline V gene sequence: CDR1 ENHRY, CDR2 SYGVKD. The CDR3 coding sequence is TGTGCCATCAGAAAGACAGGGAGAAATTCACCCCTCCACTTT. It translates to CAIRKTGRNSPLHF.